These T cell receptor beta chains were read from a single sample in a study of blood T cell repertoires in COVID-19. The method was immunoSEQ multiplex PCR; TCRdb's version includes in-frame clones alone and lacks a portion of them. The sample includes 140,000 to 150,000 clones, around 80% of them seen just once. Sample: peripheral blood. These receptors all come from a human donor with acute or convalescent COVID-19. The donor label of this sample is uncertain. CDR3s include the opening cysteine and the closing phenylalanine or tryptophan. Each record gives: J gene, clone size, D gene, V gene, CDR3 DNA, CDR3 protein. The D gene is left open where the match is weak. Not every row has a clone size; where given, it reads once, few, many or a size class.

TRBJ2-2 | . | TRBD1 | TRBV5-1 | TGCGCCAGCAGCTTGGGGGACAGAGACAACACCGGGGAGCTGTTTTTT | CASSLGDRDNTGELFF
TRBJ1-1 | once | TRBD1 | TRBV6-5 | TGTGCCAGCAGTTACAGGGGGCGGGACACTGAAGCTTTCTTT | CASSYRGRDTEAFF
TRBJ2-5 | few | . | TRBV6-5 | TGTGCCAGCAGTCGCGGGGGCTCAGAGACGGAGACCCAGTACTTC | CASSRGGSETETQYF
TRBJ2-7 | few | TRBD2 | TRBV19 | TGTGCCAGTAGTTCTACTAGCGTTAGCGAGCAGTACTTC | CASSSTSVSEQYF
TRBJ2-7 | . | TRBD1 | TRBV6-5 | TGTGCCACGAGGACAGGAGCATCCTACGAGCAGTACTTC | CATRTGASYEQYF
TRBJ1-4 | . | . | TRBV9 | TGTGCCAGCAGGGGGGAGGTCGGTGAAAAACTGTTTTTT | CASRGEVGEKLFF
TRBJ1-1 | . | . | TRBV6-2/TRBV6-3 | TGTGCCAGCAGTTACGGACTCCTGAACACTGAAGCTTTCTTT | CASSYGLLNTEAFF
TRBJ2-6 | . | TRBD1 | TRBV10-1 | TGCGCCAGCAGTCCCGGGACAGCTCGCTCTGGGGCCAACGTCCTGACTTTC | CASSPGTARSGANVLTF
TRBJ2-1 | . | TRBD1 | TRBV10-3 | TGTGCCATCAGTGTCGGGACAGGGGTCATCAATGAGCAGTTCTTC | CAISVGTGVINEQFF
TRBJ1-4 | . | TRBD1 | TRBV3-1/TRBV3-2 | TGTGCCAGCAGCCGACAGGGGCCCAATGAAAAACTGTTTTTT | CASSRQGPNEKLFF
TRBJ2-1 | . | . | TRBV29-1 | TGCAGCGTTTTAAACAATGAGCAGTTCTTC | CSVLNNEQFF
TRBJ2-1 | . | TRBD1 | TRBV11-2 | TGTGCCAGCAGCCCAATTACAGGGGGTACCTACAATGAGCAGTTCTTC | CASSPITGGTYNEQFF
TRBJ1-3 | . | . | TRBV27 | TGTGCCAGCAGTTTAAGGGGCGTTGGTGACACCATATATTTT | CASSLRGVGDTIYF
TRBJ1-2 | once | . | TRBV21-1 | TGTGCCAGCAGCAAATACAGGACAGGCCGCTATGGCTACACCTTC | CASSKYRTGRYGYTF
TRBJ1-2 | . | TRBD1 | TRBV6-2/TRBV6-3 | TGTGCCAGCAGTTCCTTCGGGACAGTGGGGAATGGCGGCTACACCTTC | CASSSFGTVGNGGYTF
TRBJ1-1 | . | . | TRBV20-1 | TGCAGTGCTAGCACCGCGACTGAAGCTTTCTTT | CSASTATEAFF
TRBJ1-6 | . | . | TRBV30 | TGTGCCTGGAGTCAGGGCTCCTATAATTCACCCCTCCACTTT | CAWSQGSYNSPLHF
TRBJ2-5 | . | . | TRBV7-5 | TGTGCCAGAAGCCGCCCCACTCGTCTCGAGACCCAGTACTTC | CARSRPTRLETQYF
TRBJ1-3 | . | . | TRBV11-1 | TGTGCCAGCAGCGCGGACTACTCTGGAAACACCATATATTTT | CASSADYSGNTIYF
TRBJ2-3 | . | TRBD1 | TRBV10-1 | TGCGCCAACGACAGGGCCGGCACAGATACGCAGTATTTT | CANDRAGTDTQYF
TRBJ1-1 | . | TRBD1 | TRBV7-9 | TGTGCCAGCAGCTTAGGGAGACAGGGGAGCGCTTTCTTT | CASSLGRQGSAFF
TRBJ2-1 | . | . | TRBV3-1/TRBV3-2 | TGTGCCAGCAGCCAAGAAATCAGGGTCTGGGATGAGCAGTTCTTC | CASSQEIRVWDEQFF
TRBJ2-5 | . | . | TRBV27 | TGTGCCAGCAGTTTATCGCCCACAGGGTCTCCGCAAGAGACCCAGTACTTC | CASSLSPTGSPQETQYF
TRBJ2-5 | . | TRBD2 | TRBV20-1 | TGCAGTGCTAGTCCCGGACTAGCGGAGACCCAGTACTTC | CSASPGLAETQYF
TRBJ1-1 | . | . | TRBV29-1 | TGCAGCGGTGGGGACACAGGGAGTACACGCACTGAAGCTTTCTTT | CSGGDTGSTRTEAFF
TRBJ1-1 | . | . | TRBV18 | TGTGCCAGCTCACCGACAGGTGAAGCTTTCTTT | CASSPTGEAFF
TRBJ1-5 | . | . | TRBV7-9 | TGTGCCAGCAGCGGCAACAATCAGCCCCAGCATTTT | CASSGNNQPQHF
TRBJ2-2 | few | TRBD1 | TRBV19 | TGTGCCAGTAGTACACAGGGGTGGGAGCTGTTTTTT | CASSTQGWELFF
TRBJ2-1 | . | . | TRBV10-2 | TGCGCCAGCAGTCCCCAACGGGGGAGCTCCTACAATGAGCAGTTCTTC | CASSPQRGSSYNEQFF
TRBJ2-6 | . | . | TRBV6-6 | TGTGCCAGCAGTCAAACCACATATCCTCTTTTCTCTGGGGCCAACGTCCTGACTTTC | CASSQTTYPLFSGANVLTF